This passage covers 12 T cell receptor beta chains from one sample sequenced in a study of cytomegalovirus exposure and HLA in healthy donors. The study ran its PCR with 60 Vbeta and 13 Jbeta primers. Profiling relied on immunoSEQ multiplex PCR, and the TCRdb table lists in-frame clones only, not all of them. The sample holds 150,000 or so clones; roughly 80% are singletons and the top ten take under 1.5%. Sequenced input: PBMCs. The receptor set was obtained from a man over 45 in good health and CMV-seropositive.

This rearrangement joins TRBV29-1 to TRBJ1-3; D not certain. The CDR3 has 13 amino acids. The V gene lost 6 bases and the J gene lost 0 bases, with 9 bases spanning the gap. CDR1 SQVTM and CDR2 ANQGSEA come from the germline V gene. The CDR3 reads CSVTINSGNTIYF. CDR3 sequence (DNA): TGCAGCGTCACTATTAACTCTGGAAACACCATATATTTT.

The chain uses TRBV28 and TRBJ1-4; 8 nucleotides line up with TRBD1. Germline assignment: CDR1 MDHEN and CDR2 SYDVKM. With 6 bases clipped from V and 8 bases from J, the junction kept 8 bases outside the gene matches. The CDR3 loop spans 14 amino acids. CDR3 nucleotides: TGTGCCAGCAGATCCGGGACAGGAGTGGAAAAACTGTTTTTT. It translates to CASRSGTGVEKLFF.

This chain connects TRBV28 to TRBJ1-1, with unresolved D. The V gene lost 3 bases and the J gene lost 2 bases, with 10 bases spanning the gap. The germline CDR1 and CDR2 sequences are MDHEN and SYDVKM. The CDR3 spans 14 residues. DNA for the CDR3: TGTGCCAGCAGTTTTCGCCAAGCAAACACTGAAGCTTTCTTT. Amino acids: CASSFRQANTEAFF.

V usage is TRBV21-1 and J usage is TRBJ1-5; the tabulated D call, TRBD1, remains unverified against the DNA. TRBV21-1 is a listed pseudogene. The CDR3 has 12 amino acids. DNA of the CDR3: TGTGCCCAAAGGACAGTCAATCAGCCCCAGCATTTT. It encodes CAQRTVNQPQHF.

Remarks on this clone: At one boundary the junction diverges from the germline segment, which might be a read error. The rearrangement uses TRBV27 and TRBJ2-1; D might be TRBD1 (6 bases). Germline V CDR1 and CDR2: MNHEY, SMNVEV (reference sequence). CDR3 length: 16 amino acids. CDR3 region: CASNLQGLGSRNEQFF. The CDR3 region has the DNA TGTGCCAGCAATTTACAGGGCTTGGGGTCGAGGAATGAGCAGTTCTTC.

This clone came up a few times. The rearrangement joins TRBV7-6 to TRBJ2-1; no reliable D call. Trimming shortened V by 5 bases and J by 0 bases, and 11 bases separated the two germline ends. The CDR3 runs to 15 residues. Per germline, CDR1 SGHVS and CDR2 FNYEAQ. Here the CDR3 reads CASSNLVVSYNEQFF. The CDR3 region has the DNA TGTGCCAGCAGCAATCTAGTTGTCTCCTACAATGAGCAGTTCTTC.

The chain is built from TRBV28 and TRBJ1-2; D not resolved. The germline V gene encodes CDR1 MDHEN and CDR2 SYDVKM. The CDR3 covers 12 residues. With 10 bases removed from V and 6 bases from J, the gap between germline ends came to 15 bases. The CDR3 is CATRRDDHGYTF. The CDR3 DNA reads TGTGCCACTCGGCGGGATGATCATGGCTACACCTTC.

The V call is TRBV2, the J call TRBJ2-5; maybe TRBD1 (8 bases). The CDR3 sequence is 14 residues long. V lost 6 bases, J lost 2 bases, and 13 bases lay in between. Per the germline V gene, CDR1 is SNHLY and CDR2 is FYNNEI. CDR3 protein: CASRTGEGQETQYF. The CDR3 DNA is TGTGCCAGCAGGACAGGGGAGGGACAAGAGACCCAGTACTTC.

The gene calls are TRBV19 and TRBJ2-1; no firm D call. Germline V gene lookup returns CDR1 LNHDA and CDR2 SQIVND (reference sequence). The CDR3 runs to 15 residues. Trimming stripped 4 bases from V and 7 bases from J, with 17 bases between. The CDR3 DNA sequence: TGTGCCAGTAGTACAATCCCGGGTGAGGTAAATGAGCAGTTCTTC. The encoded protein is CASSTIPGEVNEQFF.

The chain is built from TRBV7-9 and TRBJ2-2; tentatively, D is TRBD1 (5 bases). With 3 bases removed from V and 0 bases from J, the gap between germline ends came to 17 bases. CDR3 length: 18 amino acids. Germline V CDR1 and CDR2: SEHNR, FQNEAQ (reference sequence). For the CDR3, the DNA is TGTGCCAGCAGCTTCTCGACCCGGACATACTCGAACACCGGGGAGCTGTTTTTT. Translating gives CASSFSTRTYSNTGELFF.

This chain uses TRBV4-3 with TRBJ1-1, with TRBD1 as a possible D gene (5 bases). The ends were cut back, 0 bases at V and 3 bases at J, with 5 bases in the middle. This CDR3 comprises 13 residues. In germline, CDR1 is LGHNA, CDR2 YSLEER. CDR3 DNA: TGCGCCAGCAGCCAAGACAGGGACACTGAAGCTTTCTTT. The encoded protein is CASSQDRDTEAFF.

J is TRBJ2-7 and V is TRBV7-9; D is unclear. V was cut by 4 bases and J by 5 bases, with 9 bases left in between. The germline V gene has CDR1 SEHNR and CDR2 FQNEAQ (reference sequence). The CDR3 contains 12 residues. The CDR3 DNA follows: TGTGCCAGCAGCTATGGTCGAGACGAGCAGTACTTC. Its protein is CASSYGRDEQYF. The full variable domain, with the rest looked up from reference TRBV7-9 and TRBJ2-7, is DTGVSQNPRHKITKRGQNVTFRCDPISEHNRLYWYRQTLGQGPEFLTYFQNEAQLEKSRLLSDRFSAERPKGSFSTLEIQRTEQGDSAMYLCASSYGRDEQYFGPGTRLTVT.